The next 23 T cell receptor beta chains were all read from a single sample in a study of human T cells and chemical hapten exposure. Via MiXCR, TCRdb re-called the RACE reads, giving one row per CDR3 protein. The data contain under 85,000 distinct CDR3 sequences, approximately 10% of them singletons. Time point described: patch test 1, 2 weeks after DPC sensitization. Treatment noted: therapeutic diphenylcyclopropenone sensitization with weekly scalp DPC. This specimen consisted of whole blood, obtained in connection with sensitization to the hapten diphenylcyclopropenone (DPC). These receptors came from a woman between 45 and 60 years old with alopecia areata. Some clones in this sample may be carry-over from other donors' samples.

The chain links TRBV30 to TRBJ2-6, with D unresolved. Germline-derived CDR1 and CDR2 are GTSNPN and SVGIG (reference sequence). The CDR3 length is 14 residues. The germline V and J ends were trimmed by 4 bases and 1 base, with 8 bases remaining between them. In DNA, the CDR3 is TGTGCCTGGACCCGAATGTCTGGGGCCAACGTCCTGACTTTC. It codes for CAWTRMSGANVLTF.

The chain is built from TRBV7-6 and TRBJ2-7, with D perhaps given as TRBD1 or TRBD2 (5 bases each). Trimming left V 0 bases short and J 2 bases short, with 11 bases between. This CDR3 has 15 residues. Looked up from germline, CDR1 is SGHVS and CDR2 is FNYEAQ. The CDR3 reads CASSLAGDAAYEQYF. The CDR3 DNA follows: TGTGCCAGCAGCTTAGCAGGGGACGCTGCCTACGAGCAGTACTTC.

This clonotype was counted a few times. The chain joins TRBV18 to TRBJ1-1; no clear D gene. The V and J ends lost 3 bases and 3 bases respectively, with 14 bases between them. CDR1 is KGHSH and CDR2 is LQKENI in the germline V gene. The CDR3 runs 15 residues. The CDR3 reads CASSPPGPGDTEAFF. CDR3 nucleotide sequence: TGTGCCAGCTCACCCCCAGGCCCCGGGGACACTGAAGCTTTCTTT. Variable domain in full (rest from reference TRBV18 and TRBJ1-1): NAGVMQNPRHLVRRRGQEARLRCSPMKGHSHVYWYRQLPEEGLKFMVYLQKENIIDESGMPKERFSAEFPKEGPSILRIQQVVRGDSAAYFCASSPPGPGDTEAFFGQGTRLTVV.

This clonotype was detected only a few times. The chain links TRBV12-3 or TRBV12-4 to TRBJ1-1; D is perhaps TRBD1 (6 bases). This CDR3 has 15 residues. Trimming removed 2 bases at V and 8 bases at J, with 18 bases between. CDR3 protein: CASSLQGPWPVEAFF. Here the CDR3 DNA reads TGTGCCAGCAGTTTACAGGGGCCTTGGCCGGTGGAAGCTTTCTTT.

There are many counts of this clonotype. The CDR3 sequence is CASSTYEQYF. The CDR3 DNA is TGTGCCAGCAGTACCTACGAGCAGTACTTC. The chain links TRBV27 to TRBJ2-7; D not certain. Trimming removed 5 bases from V and 2 bases from J, with 1 base in between. The CDR3 is 10 amino acids. Germline V lookup: CDR1 MNHEY, CDR2 SMNVEV (reference sequence).

This clonotype showed up just a few times. This chain joins TRBV29-1 and TRBJ2-5; D is perhaps TRBD1 (7 bases). The CDR3 runs 12 residues. Trimming stripped 3 bases from V and 6 bases from J, with 11 bases between. Germline V gene lookup returns CDR1 SQVTM and CDR2 ANQGSEA. The CDR3 loop is CSVEEGAQTQYF. The CDR3 bases are TGCAGCGTTGAGGAGGGGGCGCAGACCCAGTACTTC.

The chain is built from TRBV2 and TRBJ1-5, with TRBD1 identical over 12 bases. Germline CDR1 SNHLY, CDR2 FYNNEI. The CDR3 is made up of 13 amino acids. The ends lost 10 bases at V and 7 bases at J; junction bases unmatched: 5. The CDR3 loop reads CATSGQGAQPQHF. The DNA for the CDR3 is TGTGCCACCTCGGGACAGGGGGCCCAGCCCCAGCATTTT.

This clonotype was counted ten times or more. The chain has TRBV2 and TRBJ2-6; the D is unclear. The CDR3 is 16 amino acids. V lost 4 bases and J 0 bases, leaving 10 bases between the germline ends. Germline lookup yields CDR1 SNHLY and CDR2 FYNNEI. DNA for the CDR3: TGTGCCAGCAGTGCCGGGCAGCCCTCTGGGGCCAACGTCCTGACTTTC. Its protein is CASSAGQPSGANVLTF.

J is TRBJ2-1 and V is TRBV7-6; possible D gene TRBD1, 6 bases. CDR1 and CDR2 (germline): SGHVS, FNYEAQ. With 1 base removed from V and 7 bases from J, the gap between germline ends came to 14 bases. There are 15 residues in the CDR3. CDR3 sequence reads: CASSLVGHRGNEQFF. The CDR3 DNA reads as TGTGCCAGCAGCTTAGTGGGACACCGAGGGAATGAGCAGTTCTTC.

In this sample, this clonotype turned up many times. CDR3 coding DNA: TGTGCCAGCTCCGGGGCGGACGAGCAGTACTTC. Translating gives CASSGADEQYF. The chain has TRBV18 and TRBJ2-7; either TRBD1 or TRBD2 may supply D (5 bases each). V lost 6 bases and J lost 5, with 8 bases in between. The CDR3 sequence is 11 residues long. Germline V gives CDR1 KGHSH, CDR2 LQKENI.

The rearrangement joins TRBV28 to TRBJ2-7; no clear D gene. Germline CDR1 is MDHEN and CDR2 is SYDVKM. The V end was cut by 8 bases, the J end by 0 bases, with 17 bases between. The CDR3 totals 15 residues. CDR3 coding DNA: TGTGCCAGCCGAATTCGGACGAAGACCTCCTACGAGCAGTACTTC. It yields the protein CASRIRTKTSYEQYF.

The CDR3 DNA is TGCAGCGTTTGGGGCGGGACCGACAATGAGCAGTTCTTC. It yields the protein CSVWGGTDNEQFF. This rearrangement joins TRBV29-1 to TRBJ2-1, with D possibly TRBD2 on 6 matching bases. The CDR3 covers 13 residues. CDR1 SQVTM and CDR2 ANQGSEA come from the germline V gene. V lost 5 bases to trimming and J lost 5 bases, with 13 bases between them.

This clonotype was counted a single time. Because the CDR3 is missing its conserved closing phenylalanine or tryptophan, this is likely a read error. The rearrangement uses TRBV7-2 and TRBJ1-3; no definite D call. The CDR3 loop spans 13 amino acids. The V end lost 1 base, the J end lost 1 base, and 2 bases lay between the germline ends. CDR1 is SGHTA, CDR2 FQGNSA, per germline. CDR3 coding DNA: TGTGCCAGCAGCTTAGGATCTGGAAACACCATATATTCT. Translating it yields CASSLGSGNTIYS.

Details on this clonotype: A junction end diverges from the germline sequence, so it may reflect a read error. The chain carries TRBV28 and TRBJ2-2; 7 nucleotides agree with TRBD1. Germline values: CDR1 MDHEN, CDR2 SYDVKM. The CDR3 is 14 residues long. CDR3 nucleotide sequence: TGTGCCAGTTACGAGGGGGCCAGAACCGGGGAGCCGTTTTTT. This encodes CASYEGARTGEPFF.

This clonotype was counted at least ten times. The chain couples TRBV7-6 to TRBJ1-2; TRBD1 might be the D (6 bases). Germline V gene sequence: CDR1 SGHVS, CDR2 FNYEAQ. There are 15 residues in the CDR3. V was shortened by 1 base and J by 8 bases, with 17 bases between the two germline ends. CDR3 loop: CASSLDRLTGGGYTF. In DNA, the CDR3 is TGTGCCAGCAGCTTAGACAGGTTGACAGGAGGCGGCTACACCTTC.

The chain couples TRBV28 to TRBJ2-4, with TRBD2 as a possible D gene (6 bases). CDR1 MDHEN and CDR2 SYDVKM come from the germline V gene. This CDR3 has 16 amino acids. V lost 1 base and J 1 base, leaving 11 bases between the germline ends. As DNA, the CDR3 is TGTGCCAGCAGTTTATTCCCGGGAGTGGCCAAAAACATTCAGTACTTC. It yields the protein CASSLFPGVAKNIQYF.

The chain is built from TRBV20-1 and TRBJ1-1, with D perhaps TRBD1 (5 bases). The length of the CDR3 is 15 residues. Looked up from germline, CDR1 is DFQATT and CDR2 is SNEGSKA (reference sequence). V was pared by 1 base and J by 1 base, with 13 bases between. The CDR3 sequence: CSARARGFQNTEAFF. CDR3 DNA: TGCAGTGCTAGAGCCCGGGGCTTCCAGAACACTGAAGCTTTCTTT.

The table lists this clonotype with many counts. In DNA form, the CDR3 reads TGTGCCAGCAGTGACAGGGGTAATAGCAATCAGCCCCAGCATTTT. Protein sequence: CASSDRGNSNQPQHF. The chain has TRBV2 and TRBJ1-5; weak D call: TRBD1 (6 bases). The V gene lost 3 bases and the J gene lost 0 bases, with 9 bases spanning the gap. The CDR3 extends over 15 amino acids. Germline V gene sequence: CDR1 SNHLY, CDR2 FYNNEI.

This clonotype came up a few times. V is TRBV20-1 and J is TRBJ1-1; possibly TRBD1 for D (5 bases). CDR3 length: 14 amino acids. The V end lost 1 base, the J end lost 0 bases, and 9 bases lay between the germline ends. CDR1 DFQATT and CDR2 SNEGSKA come from the germline V gene (reference sequence). CDR3: CSARGGGLNTEAFF. The CDR3 nucleotides are TGCAGTGCTAGAGGGGGGGGTCTGAACACTGAAGCTTTCTTT.

The chain has TRBV6-5 and TRBJ2-7; D is undetermined. Deletions cut 3 bases from V and 3 bases from J, with 6 bases between. CDR3 length equals 12 residues. Germline V lookup: CDR1 MNHEY, CDR2 SVGAGI. Here the CDR3 DNA reads TGTGCCAGCAGTTATAACGGCTACGAGCAGTACTTC. Residues: CASSYNGYEQYF.

In its sample, this clonotype was seen many times. The chain is built from TRBV27 and TRBJ2-2; D might be TRBD1 or TRBD2, each matching 7 bases. The CDR3 loop spans 15 amino acids. V lost 6 bases, J lost 3 bases, and 14 bases lay in between. In germline, CDR1 is MNHEY, CDR2 SMNVEV (reference sequence). The CDR3 here is CASRERDRDTGELFF. CDR3 coding DNA: TGTGCCAGCAGGGAGCGGGACAGAGACACCGGGGAGCTGTTTTTT.

There are a few counts of this clonotype. This chain uses TRBV12-3 or TRBV12-4 with TRBJ2-3; tentatively, D is TRBD1 or TRBD2 (5 bases each). V lost 3 bases to trimming and J lost 5 bases, with 15 bases between them. This CDR3 has 15 residues. This CDR3 reads CASSLRVGTGDTQYF. CDR3 nucleotide sequence: TGTGCCAGCAGTTTGCGTGTGGGGACCGGAGATACGCAGTATTTT.

The rearrangement links TRBV4-1 to TRBJ1-2, with D unclear. The CDR3 extends over 15 amino acids. From germline, CDR1 is MGHRA and CDR2 YSYEKL. Trimming took off 3 bases at V and 0 bases at J, with 11 bases between the two ends. The chain's CDR3 is CASSQRLTANYGYTF. Here the CDR3 DNA reads TGCGCCAGCAGCCAGCGGCTTACAGCTAACTATGGCTACACCTTC.